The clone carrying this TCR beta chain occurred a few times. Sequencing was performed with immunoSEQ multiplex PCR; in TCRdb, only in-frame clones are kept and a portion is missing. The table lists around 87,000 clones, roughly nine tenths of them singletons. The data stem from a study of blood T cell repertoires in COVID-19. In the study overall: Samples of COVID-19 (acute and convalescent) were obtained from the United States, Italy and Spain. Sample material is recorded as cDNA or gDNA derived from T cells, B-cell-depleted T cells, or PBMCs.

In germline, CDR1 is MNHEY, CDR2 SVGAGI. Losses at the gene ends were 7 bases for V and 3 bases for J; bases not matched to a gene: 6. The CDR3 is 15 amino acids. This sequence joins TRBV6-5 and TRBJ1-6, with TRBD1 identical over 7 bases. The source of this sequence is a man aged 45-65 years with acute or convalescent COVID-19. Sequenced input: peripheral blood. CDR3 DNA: TGTGCCAGCAACAGGGACAGATACTATAATTCACCCCTCCACTTT. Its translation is CASNRDRYYNSPLHF.